This T cell receptor beta chain was documented in a study of lymphopenia after photon versus proton radiotherapy. The study's findings and limits: After lymphocyte nadir, photon-treated repertoires showed oligoclonal expansion, especially CD8+ Temra. Proton therapy kept repertoires fairly stable, unlike photons, which gained effector/memory cells.

Profiling relied on immunoSEQ multiplex PCR, and the TCRdb table lists in-frame clones only, not all of them. The sample lists about 160,000 clones, about nine tenths occurring once. This clone was detected only once. What it binds is not known. The sequence was collected from a man in his forties or fifties with gastric cancer. The sample in question was peripheral blood, obtained from a patient treated with photon-based radiotherapy.

For the CDR3, the DNA is TGTGCCAGCAGCTTAGATAACAGGGTAAAGCAGCCCCAGCATTTT. Protein sequence: CASSLDNRVKQPQHF. J is TRBJ1-5 and V is TRBV7-2; maybe TRBD1 (6 bases). Germline V CDR1 and CDR2: SGHTA, FQGNSA. The CDR3 has 15 residues. The ends were cut back, 1 base at V and 7 bases at J, with 14 bases in the middle.